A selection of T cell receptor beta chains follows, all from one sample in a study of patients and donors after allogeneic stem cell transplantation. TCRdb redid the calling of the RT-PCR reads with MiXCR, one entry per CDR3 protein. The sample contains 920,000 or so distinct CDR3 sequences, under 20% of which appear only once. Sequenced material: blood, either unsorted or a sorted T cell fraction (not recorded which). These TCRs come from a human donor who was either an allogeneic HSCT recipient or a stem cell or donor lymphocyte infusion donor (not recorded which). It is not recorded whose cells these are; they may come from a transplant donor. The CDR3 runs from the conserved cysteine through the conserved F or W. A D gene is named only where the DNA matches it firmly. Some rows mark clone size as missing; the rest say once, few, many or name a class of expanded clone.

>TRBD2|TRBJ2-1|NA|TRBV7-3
CASSPQGTSGVYNEQFF
TGTGCCAGCAGCCCGCAGGGGACTAGCGGGGTTTACAATGAGCAGTTCTTC
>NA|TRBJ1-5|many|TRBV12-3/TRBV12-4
CASRRGGNQPQHF
TGTGCCAGCAGACGGGGGGGCAATCAGCCCCAGCATTTT
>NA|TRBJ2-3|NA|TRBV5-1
CASSLPAGPEDTQYF
TGCGCCAGCAGCTTGCCGGCTGGCCCCGAGGATACGCAGTATTTT
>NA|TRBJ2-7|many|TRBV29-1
CSVGSQEAAPQYF
TGCAGCGTTGGAAGTCAGGAAGCTGCCCCGCAGTACTTC
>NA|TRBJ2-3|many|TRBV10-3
CAIGGLGEIDTQYF
TGTGCCATCGGAGGGCTAGGGGAAATCGATACGCAGTATTTT
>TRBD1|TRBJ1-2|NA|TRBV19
CASSATGRNYGYTF
TGTGCCAGTAGTGCGACAGGGAGAAACTATGGCTACACCTTC
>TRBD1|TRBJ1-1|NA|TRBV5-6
CASTTAGTGWGEAFF
TGTGCCAGCACCACGGCCGGGACAGGATGGGGCGAAGCTTTCTTT
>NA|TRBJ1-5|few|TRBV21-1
CASSGGAEYSNQPQHF
TGTGCCAGCAGCGGGGGGGCCGAATATAGCAATCAGCCCCAGCATTTT
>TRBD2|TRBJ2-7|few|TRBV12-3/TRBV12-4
CASSPHWAGVYEQYF
TGTGCCAGCAGCCCGCACTGGGCGGGGGTTTACGAGCAGTACTTC
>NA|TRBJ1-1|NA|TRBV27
CASSLSGGAEAFF
TGTGCCAGCAGTTTATCGGGGGGGGCAGAAGCTTTCTTT
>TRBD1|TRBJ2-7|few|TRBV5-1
CASNQGQGPGEQYF
TGCGCCAGCAACCAGGGACAGGGTCCCGGGGAGCAGTACTTC
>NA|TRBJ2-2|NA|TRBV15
CATSRGGNTGELFF
TGTGCCACCAGCAGAGGGGGGAACACCGGGGAGCTGTTTTTT
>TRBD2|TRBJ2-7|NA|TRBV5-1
CASSSEREESYEQYF
TGCGCCAGCAGCTCTGAGCGGGAGGAATCCTACGAGCAGTACTTC
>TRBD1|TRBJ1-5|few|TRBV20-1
CSARDRDRGGRGNQPQHF
TGCAGTGCTAGAGACCGGGACAGGGGGGGCCGTGGCAATCAGCCCCAGCATTTT
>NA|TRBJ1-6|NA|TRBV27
CASSLEGINSPLHF
TGTGCCAGCAGTTTGGAGGGGATCAATTCACCCCTCCACTTT
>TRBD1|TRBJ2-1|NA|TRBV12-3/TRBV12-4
CASSPGTGVRNEQFF
TGTGCCAGCAGTCCCGGGACAGGGGTTCGGAATGAGCAGTTCTTC
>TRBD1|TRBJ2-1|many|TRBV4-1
CASSVPGGSRYNEQFF
TGCGCCAGCAGCGTACCAGGGGGCTCTAGGTACAATGAGCAGTTCTTC
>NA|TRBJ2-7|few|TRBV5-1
CASSLGPREGKYF
TGCGCCAGCAGCTTGGGTCCCAGGGAAGGAAAGTACTTC
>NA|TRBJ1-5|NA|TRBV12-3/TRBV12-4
CASSLWPDNQPQHF
TGTGCCAGCAGTTTATGGCCGGACAATCAGCCCCAGCATTTT
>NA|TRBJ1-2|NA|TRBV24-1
CATSFGTNYGYTF
TGTGCCACCAGTTTTGGAACTAACTATGGCTACACCTTC
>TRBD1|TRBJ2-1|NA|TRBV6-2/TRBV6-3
CGSRPPGQGAREQFF
TGTGGCAGCAGACCCCCGGGACAGGGGGCTCGTGAGCAGTTCTTC
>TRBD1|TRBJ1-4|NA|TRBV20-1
CSARQGALEKLFF
TGCAGTGCTAGACAGGGGGCTCTTGAAAAACTGTTTTTT
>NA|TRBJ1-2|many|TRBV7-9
CASSLGGETYGYTF
TGTGCCAGCAGCTTAGGCGGGGAGACCTATGGCTACACCTTC
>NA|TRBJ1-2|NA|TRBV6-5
CASSYGGPNYGYTF
TGTGCCAGCAGTTACGGGGGGCCCAACTATGGCTACACCTTC
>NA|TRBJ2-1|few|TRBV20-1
CSASKTRGFYEQFF
TGCAGTGCTAGCAAGACACGGGGGTTCTACGAGCAGTTCTTC
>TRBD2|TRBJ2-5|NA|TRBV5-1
CASSLSLAGQQETQYF
TGCGCCAGCAGCTTGAGCCTAGCGGGGCAACAAGAGACCCAGTACTTC
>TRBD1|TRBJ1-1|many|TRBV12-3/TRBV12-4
CASSLVQGHTEAFF
TGTGCCAGCAGTTTAGTACAGGGGCACACTGAAGCTTTCTTT
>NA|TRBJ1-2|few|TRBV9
CASSVGVPNYGYTF
TGTGCCAGCAGCGTTGGGGTGCCAAACTATGGCTACACCTTC
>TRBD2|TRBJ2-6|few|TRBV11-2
CASSLRTSVSSGANVLTF
TGTGCCAGCAGCTTGAGGACTAGCGTAAGCTCTGGGGCCAACGTCCTGACTTTC